What follows are 26 T cell receptor beta chains derived from one specimen sequenced in a study of blood T cell repertoires in COVID-19. Sequencing was performed with immunoSEQ multiplex PCR; in TCRdb, only in-frame clones are kept and a portion is missing. The top ten hold roughly 3% of the sample, which has just under 350,000 clones, over 70% seen once. Sequencing was performed on peripheral blood. The origin of the receptors is a man aged 25-45 years with active or convalescent COVID-19.

V gene TRBV6-1 combines with J gene TRBJ1-4, with D unclear. CDR3 length: 14 residues. Germline V gene lookup returns CDR1 MNHNS and CDR2 SASEGT. Trimming took 2 bases from V and 8 from J, leaving 12 bases between them. DNA for the CDR3: TGTGCCAGCAGTGAATTTCGGGGAAGGGAAAAACTGTTTTTT. It translates to CASSEFRGREKLFF.

The gene calls are TRBV9 and TRBJ1-2; maybe TRBD1 (6 bases). The CDR3 has 15 amino acids. CDR1 SGDLS and CDR2 YYNGEE come from the germline V gene. With 0 bases removed from V and 0 bases from J, the gap between germline ends came to 9 bases. DNA of the CDR3: TGTGCCAGCAGCGTAGGGGGGCGGACTAACTATGGCTACACCTTC. Its translation is CASSVGGRTNYGYTF. The variable domain in full, with the rest retrieved from reference TRBV9 and TRBJ1-2, is DSGVTQTPKHLITATGQRVTLRCSPRSGDLSVYWYQQSLDQGLQFLIQYYNGEERAKGNILERFSAQQFPDLHSELNLSSLELGDSALYFCASSVGGRTNYGYTFGSGTRLTVV.

The genes are TRBV5-1 and TRBJ2-7; TRBD1 matches 8 bases. The J segment lost 3 bases and the V segment lost 3 bases, leaving 5 bases of the junction unmatched. The germline gives CDR1 SGHRS, CDR2 YFSETQ. CDR3 length: 14 residues. This CDR3 reads CASSWTGNLYEQYF. CDR3 coding DNA: TGCGCCAGCAGCTGGACAGGGAACCTCTACGAGCAGTACTTC.

The CDR3 region is CAISESTGLAEWANNEQFF. The DNA of the CDR3 is TGTGCCATCAGTGAGTCGACGGGACTAGCAGAGTGGGCAAACAATGAGCAGTTCTTC. This chain uses TRBV10-3 with TRBJ2-1, with TRBD2 matching 9 bases. With 0 bases clipped from V and 5 bases from J, the junction kept 14 bases outside the gene matches. Germline V lookup: CDR1 ENHRY, CDR2 SYGVKD. This CDR3 is built from 19 residues.

This chain connects TRBV7-2 to TRBJ2-5; maybe TRBD2 (5 bases). This CDR3 is 13 amino acids long. The V end lost 5 bases, the J end lost 2 bases, and 9 bases lay between the germline ends. In germline, CDR1 is SGHTA, CDR2 FQGNSA. This CDR3 is CASSPPGQETQYF. CDR3 in DNA: TGTGCCAGCAGCCCGCCGGGACAAGAGACCCAGTACTTC.

V is TRBV30 and J is TRBJ1-1; D is unresolved. V dropped 4 bases and J dropped 1 base, with 13 bases sitting between them. The CDR3 is 14 residues long. Germline assignment: CDR1 GTSNPN and CDR2 SVGIG (reference sequence). The CDR3 sequence: CAWNPGSGNTEAFF. CDR3 sequence (DNA): TGTGCCTGGAACCCGGGGTCGGGGAACACTGAAGCTTTCTTT.

J is TRBJ1-3 and V is TRBV19; maybe TRBD1 (6 bases). The length of the CDR3 is 14 residues. Germline V gives CDR1 LNHDA, CDR2 SQIVND (reference sequence). V was clipped by 6 bases and J by 4 bases, with 13 bases between them. The chain's CDR3 is CASRAGGRGNTIYF. The CDR3 DNA sequence: TGTGCCAGTAGGGCCGGGGGGCGAGGAAACACCATATATTTT.

V usage is TRBV7-7 and J usage is TRBJ2-2; D call uncertain. Trimming removed 4 bases at V and 5 bases at J, with 8 bases between. This CDR3 has 13 amino acids. The germline CDR1 and CDR2 sequences are SSHAT and FNYEAQ (reference sequence). DNA for the CDR3: TGTGCCAGCAGCTCGACCGGGACCGGGGAGCTGTTTTTT. Amino acid sequence: CASSSTGTGELFF. The full variable domain, its missing parts supplied by reference TRBV7-7 and TRBJ2-2, is GAGVSQSPRYKVTKRGQDVTLRCDPISSHATLYWYQQALGQGPEFLTYFNYEAQPDKSGLPSDRFSAERPEGSISTLTIQRTEQRDSAMYRCASSSTGTGELFFGEGSRLTVL.

This chain links TRBV7-4 with TRBJ1-3; 7 bases fit TRBD1. Germline CDR1 SGHVT, CDR2 SQSDAQ. V dropped 5 bases and J dropped 2; count of bases not matched to a gene: 6. The CDR3 sequence is 15 residues long. The CDR3 loop reads CASSPRGTAGNTIYF. The CDR3 DNA sequence: TGTGCCAGCAGCCCTAGAGGGACAGCTGGAAACACCATATATTTT.

J is TRBJ2-3 and V is TRBV6-2 or TRBV6-3, with 7 bases lining up with TRBD2. The CDR3 extends over 17 amino acids. The trim removed 0 bases at V and 0 bases at J, leaving 6 bases unmatched. Germline CDR1 MNHEY, CDR2 SVGEGT. The CDR3 DNA is TGTGCCAGCAGTTACTCCCTTACTAGCGAGAGCACAGATACGCAGTATTTT. Protein product: CASSYSLTSESTDTQYF.

This chain uses TRBV11-2 with TRBJ2-3; 9 bases map to TRBD1. Germline-derived CDR1 and CDR2 are SGHAT and FQNNGV. The CDR3 sequence is 14 residues long. The ends lost 5 bases at V and 5 bases at J; junction bases unmatched: 5. The CDR3 DNA sequence: TGTGCCAGCAGCAAGGACAGGGGAATAGATACGCAGTATTTT. This encodes CASSKDRGIDTQYF.

The chain couples TRBV27 to TRBJ1-3; 9 bases fit TRBD1. CDR1 is MNHEY and CDR2 is SMNVEV in the germline V gene (reference sequence). Unmatched junction bases numbered 8, after V lost 5 bases and J lost 3 bases. CDR3 length: 16 residues. This CDR3 is CASSPSGTGLGNTIYF. CDR3 in DNA: TGTGCCAGCAGTCCTTCCGGGACAGGGCTTGGAAACACCATATATTTT.

The chain employs TRBV18 and TRBJ2-5, with 9 nucleotides matching TRBD2. Germline V gene sequence: CDR1 KGHSH, CDR2 LQKENI. The length of the CDR3 is 17 residues. Losses at the gene ends were 3 bases for V and 3 bases for J; bases not matched to a gene: 11. The CDR3 sequence: CASSPSGAGGGEETQYF. DNA of the CDR3: TGTGCCAGCTCACCCTCAGGCGCGGGAGGGGGAGAAGAGACCCAGTACTTC.

The chain links TRBV14 to TRBJ2-1; D is possibly TRBD2 (5 bases). The V end was cut by 3 bases, the J end by 10 bases, with 16 bases between. CDR1 is SGHDN and CDR2 is FVKESK in the germline V gene. The CDR3 contains 14 residues. The chain's CDR3 is CASSQVSSIGEQFF. In nucleotides, the CDR3 is TGTGCCAGCAGCCAGGTGTCTAGCATAGGCGAGCAGTTCTTC.

This chain uses TRBV10-3 with TRBJ2-7; the match to TRBD1 covers 8 bases. Germline trimming cut 4 bases from V and 3 bases from J; bases unmatched to any gene: 8. Germline V gives CDR1 ENHRY, CDR2 SYGVKD. The CDR3 has 15 amino acids. CDR3 DNA: TGTGCCATCAGTGCCCGGACAGGGACGGGCTACGAGCAGTACTTC. Encoded protein: CAISARTGTGYEQYF.

The chain links TRBV4-1 to TRBJ1-2; D is possibly TRBD1 (5 bases). The CDR3 length is 19 residues. CDR1 is MGHRA and CDR2 is YSYEKL in the germline V gene. Trimming removed 3 bases at V and 3 bases at J, with 26 bases between. The CDR3 spells CASSQPLLGKVDTDYGYTF. CDR3 nucleotide sequence: TGCGCCAGCAGCCAGCCCTTACTGGGGAAGGTGGACACGGACTATGGCTACACCTTC.

The DNA of the CDR3 is TGTGCCATCAGTGAGTTCGGGGTGAACACTGAAGCTTTCTTT. Translating gives CAISEFGVNTEAFF. The rearrangement joins TRBV10-3 to TRBJ1-1; unclear D gene. The V and J ends lost 1 base and 0 bases respectively, with 6 bases between them. Germline V gene lookup returns CDR1 ENHRY and CDR2 SYGVKD. The CDR3 has 14 residues.

The chain uses TRBV20-1 and TRBJ2-1; possible D gene TRBD2, 5 bases. This CDR3 is 11 amino acids long. Trimming left V 5 bases short and J 8 bases short, with 10 bases between. The germline gives CDR1 DFQATT, CDR2 SNEGSKA (reference sequence). This chain's CDR3 is CSAVDSHEQFF. Written as DNA, the CDR3 is TGCAGTGCTGTGGACTCGCATGAGCAGTTCTTC.

This clone was observed once. The chain recombines TRBV5-4 with TRBJ1-1, with 9 bases aligning to TRBD1. This CDR3 spans 14 amino acids. Germline loops: CDR1 SGHNT, CDR2 YYREEE (reference sequence). V dropped 4 bases and J dropped 4; count of bases not matched to a gene: 5. This CDR3 reads CASSPQDRGTEAFF. In DNA form, the CDR3 reads TGTGCCAGCAGCCCACAGGACAGGGGCACTGAAGCTTTCTTT.

V and J are TRBV19 and TRBJ1-5, with 9 bases that match TRBD1. With V trimmed by 7 bases and J by 0 bases, 7 bases remained unmatched. This CDR3 is 16 amino acids long. The V gene's germline CDR1 is LNHDA and CDR2 SQIVND (reference sequence). CDR3: CASNRDRAYSNQPQHF. The CDR3 bases are TGTGCCAGTAATAGGGACAGGGCCTATAGCAATCAGCCCCAGCATTTT. The complete variable domain, with remaining parts taken from reference TRBV19 and TRBJ1-5, reads DGGITQSPKYLFRKEGQNVTLSCEQNLNHDAMYWYRQDPGQGLRLIYYSQIVNDFQKGDIAEGYSVSREKKESFPLTVTSAQKNPTAFYLCASNRDRAYSNQPQHFGDGTRLSIL.

The rearrangement uses TRBV6-5 and TRBJ2-3, with D uncertain. Germline CDR1 and CDR2: MNHEY and SVGAGI. Trimming took off 7 bases at V and 2 bases at J, with 10 bases between the two ends. The CDR3 sequence is 13 residues long. The CDR3 DNA reads as TGTGCCAGCACCTTTAGTTACACAGATACGCAGTATTTT. Protein product: CASTFSYTDTQYF.

The chain couples TRBV7-3 to TRBJ1-1, with D unresolved. V was clipped by 4 bases and J by 1 base, with 10 bases between them. Germline V gene data show CDR1 as SGHTA and CDR2 as FQGTGA. The CDR3 runs to 14 residues. The CDR3 DNA is TGTGCCAGCAGCTCCGGGTTAGGGAACACTGAAGCTTTCTTT. Protein sequence: CASSSGLGNTEAFF.

This clone appeared a few times. The chain has TRBV10-3 and TRBJ1-5; 9 bases line up with TRBD1. The junction had 6 bases not matched to a gene; V was cut back by 2 bases and J by 7 bases. The CDR3 runs 15 residues. Germline values: CDR1 ENHRY, CDR2 SYGVKD. The CDR3 region is CAISEGTGIAQPQHF. In DNA, the CDR3 is TGTGCCATCAGTGAGGGGACAGGGATCGCGCAGCCCCAGCATTTT.

This clone was seen only once. J is TRBJ1-2 and V is TRBV30; 10 bases match TRBD1. Germline assignment: CDR1 GTSNPN and CDR2 SVGIG (reference sequence). V trimming: 0 bases; J trimming: 4 bases; junction bases outside the gene matches: 5. The CDR3 covers 15 residues. The CDR3 spells CAWSVPGQGSYGYTF. CDR3 nucleotides: TGTGCCTGGAGTGTACCGGGACAGGGGAGCTATGGCTACACCTTC.

This clone was counted a few times. This chain joins TRBV11-1 and TRBJ1-1; D is ambiguous. The CDR3 is made up of 13 amino acids. Germline V gene sequence: CDR1 SGHAT, CDR2 FQDESV (reference sequence). V shed 3 bases and J shed 0 bases, with 5 bases lying between them. Written as DNA, the CDR3 is TGTGCCAGCAGCTTGCAGATGAACACTGAAGCTTTCTTT. Residues: CASSLQMNTEAFF.

This clone was found a few times. V usage is TRBV7-9 and J usage is TRBJ2-5; no definite D call. Germline CDR1 and CDR2: SEHNR and FQNEAQ (reference sequence). Trimming shortened V by 5 bases and J by 5 bases, and 9 bases separated the two germline ends. The CDR3 runs 12 residues. CDR3 sequence reads: CASSPAGETQYF. The CDR3 DNA reads TGTGCCAGCAGCCCCGCCGGGGAGACCCAGTACTTC.